This TCR beta chain originates from a study of human T cells and chemical hapten exposure. The wider study: In the sensitization step, 2% DPC was placed on about 2 cm by about 2 cm of upper inner arm skin. Reading of the patch tests, which applied 0.01% DPC to the upper back, occurred at 6 days. Study results and caveats: Expanded TCRs showed more large CDR3 clusters than pre-sensitization or healthy control sets. Donor immune responses may differ from healthy people's, since all donors had alopecia.

Specified time point: patch test 1, 2 weeks after DPC sensitization. Treatment of the sample: therapeutic diphenylcyclopropenone sensitization with weekly scalp DPC. Turning to this clonotype: Antigen unknown.

Germline assignment: CDR1 MNHEY and CDR2 SMNVEV (reference sequence). The CDR3 runs to 15 residues. V shed 4 bases and J 5 bases; nucleotides not matched to a gene: 1. TCRdb used MiXCR to reprocess the RACE reads, holding one entry per CDR3 protein. The sample has approximately 100,000 distinct CDR3 sequences, 11% seen once. This TCR was sampled from a woman between 35 and 50 years old with alopecia areata. Some clones in this sample may be carry-over from other donors' samples. The input for sequencing was whole blood, taken in connection with sensitization to the hapten diphenylcyclopropenone (DPC). This rearrangement joins TRBV27 to TRBJ1-6; 11 bases fit TRBD1. CDR3 nucleotides: TGTGCCAGCAGTTGGACAGGGGGCCATAATTCACCCCTCCACTTT. Translation gives CASSWTGGHNSPLHF.